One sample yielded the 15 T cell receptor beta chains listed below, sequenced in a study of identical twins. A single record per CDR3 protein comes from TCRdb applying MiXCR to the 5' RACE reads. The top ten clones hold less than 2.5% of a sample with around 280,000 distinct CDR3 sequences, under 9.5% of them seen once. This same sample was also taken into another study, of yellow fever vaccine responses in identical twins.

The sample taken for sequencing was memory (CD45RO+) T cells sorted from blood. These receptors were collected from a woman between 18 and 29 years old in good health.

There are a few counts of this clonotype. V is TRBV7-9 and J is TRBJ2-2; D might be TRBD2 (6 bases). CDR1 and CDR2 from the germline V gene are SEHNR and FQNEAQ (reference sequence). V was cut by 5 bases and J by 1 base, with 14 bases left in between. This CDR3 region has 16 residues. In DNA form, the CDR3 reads TGTGCCAGCAGCCCTTGGGGCGGGATGAACACCGGGGAGCTGTTTTTT. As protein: CASSPWGGMNTGELFF.

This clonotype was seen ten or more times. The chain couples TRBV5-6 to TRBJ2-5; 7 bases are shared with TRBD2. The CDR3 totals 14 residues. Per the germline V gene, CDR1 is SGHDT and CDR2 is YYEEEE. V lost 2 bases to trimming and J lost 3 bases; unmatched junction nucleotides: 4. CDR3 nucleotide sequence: TGTGCCAGCAGCTTTCGGGAGGAAGAAGAGACCCAGTACTTC. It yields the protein CASSFREEEETQYF.

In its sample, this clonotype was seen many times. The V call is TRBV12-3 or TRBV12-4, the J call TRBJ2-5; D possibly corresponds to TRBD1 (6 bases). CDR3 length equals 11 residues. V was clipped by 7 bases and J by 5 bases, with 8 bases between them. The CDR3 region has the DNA TGTGCCAGCATGAGGGGGGAGACCCAGTACTTC. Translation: CASMRGETQYF.

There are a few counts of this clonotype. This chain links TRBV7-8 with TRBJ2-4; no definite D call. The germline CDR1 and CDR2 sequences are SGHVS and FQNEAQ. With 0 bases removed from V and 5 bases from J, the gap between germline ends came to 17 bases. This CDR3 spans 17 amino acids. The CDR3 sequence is CASSLARWVGEENIQYF. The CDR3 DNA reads TGTGCCAGCAGCTTAGCGCGTTGGGTCGGAGAAGAAAACATTCAGTACTTC.

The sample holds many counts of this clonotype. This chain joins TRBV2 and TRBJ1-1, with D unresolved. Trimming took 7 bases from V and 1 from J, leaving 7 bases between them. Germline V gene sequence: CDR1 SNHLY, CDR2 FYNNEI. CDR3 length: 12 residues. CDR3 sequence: CASKNPNTEAFF. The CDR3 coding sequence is TGTGCCAGCAAGAACCCGAACACTGAAGCTTTCTTT.

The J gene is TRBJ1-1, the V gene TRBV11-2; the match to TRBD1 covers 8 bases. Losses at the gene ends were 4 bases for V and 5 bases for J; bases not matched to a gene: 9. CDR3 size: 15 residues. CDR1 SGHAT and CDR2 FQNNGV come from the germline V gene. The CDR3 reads CASSSLRQGQTEAFF. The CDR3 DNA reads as TGTGCCAGCAGCTCCCTTCGACAGGGGCAGACTGAAGCTTTCTTT.

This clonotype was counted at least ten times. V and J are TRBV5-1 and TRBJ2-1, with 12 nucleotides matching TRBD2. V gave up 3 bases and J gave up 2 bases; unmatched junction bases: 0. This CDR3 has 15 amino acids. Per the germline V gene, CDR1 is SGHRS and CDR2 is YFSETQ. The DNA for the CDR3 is TGCGCCAGCAGCTCTAGCGGGGGGGCCTACAATGAGCAGTTCTTC. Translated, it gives CASSSSGGAYNEQFF. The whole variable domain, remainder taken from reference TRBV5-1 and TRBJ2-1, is KAGVTQTPRYLIKTRGQQVTLSCSPISGHRSVSWYQQTPGQGLQFLFEYFSETQRNKGNFPGRFSGRQFSNSRSEMNVSTLELGDSALYLCASSSSGGAYNEQFFGPGTRLTVL.

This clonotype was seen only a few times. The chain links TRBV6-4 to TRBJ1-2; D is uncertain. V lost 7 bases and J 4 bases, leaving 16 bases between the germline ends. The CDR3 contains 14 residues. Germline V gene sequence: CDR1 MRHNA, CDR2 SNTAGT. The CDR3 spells CASKVDSGSYGYTF. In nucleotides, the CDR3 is TGTGCCAGCAAGGTAGACTCAGGAAGCTATGGCTACACCTTC.

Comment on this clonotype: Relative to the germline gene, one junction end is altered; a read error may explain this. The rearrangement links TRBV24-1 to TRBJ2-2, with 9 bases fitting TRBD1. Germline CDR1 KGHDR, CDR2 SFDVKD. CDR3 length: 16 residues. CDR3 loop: CATSDLRTGDTGKLFF. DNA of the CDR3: TGTGCCACCAGTGATTTGCGGACAGGGGACACCGGGAAGCTGTTTTTT.

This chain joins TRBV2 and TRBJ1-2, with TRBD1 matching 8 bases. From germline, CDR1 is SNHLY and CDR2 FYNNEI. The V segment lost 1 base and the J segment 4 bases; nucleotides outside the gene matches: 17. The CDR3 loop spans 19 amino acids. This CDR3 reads CASSEDLGQGYWRSYGYTF. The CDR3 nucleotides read TGTGCCAGCAGTGAAGACCTAGGACAGGGTTATTGGCGGAGCTATGGCTACACCTTC.

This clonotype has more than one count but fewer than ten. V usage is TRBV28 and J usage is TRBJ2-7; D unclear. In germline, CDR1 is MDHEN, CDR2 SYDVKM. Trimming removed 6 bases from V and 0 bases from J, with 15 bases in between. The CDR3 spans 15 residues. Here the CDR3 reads CASSTADGTSYEQYV. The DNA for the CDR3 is TGTGCCAGCAGCACCGCAGACGGTACCTCCTACGAGCAGTACGTC.

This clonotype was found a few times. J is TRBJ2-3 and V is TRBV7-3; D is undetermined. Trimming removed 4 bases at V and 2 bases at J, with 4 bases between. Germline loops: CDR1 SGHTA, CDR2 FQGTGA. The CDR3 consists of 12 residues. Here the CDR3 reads CASSSHTDTQYF. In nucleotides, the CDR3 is TGTGCCAGCAGCTCGCACACAGATACGCAGTATTTT. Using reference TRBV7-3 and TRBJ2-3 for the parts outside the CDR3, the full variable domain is GAGVSQTPSNKVTEKGKYVELRCDPISGHTALYWYRQSLGQGPEFLIYFQGTGAADDSGLPNDRFFAVRPEGSVSTLKIQRTERGDSAVYLCASSSHTDTQYFGPGTRLTVL.

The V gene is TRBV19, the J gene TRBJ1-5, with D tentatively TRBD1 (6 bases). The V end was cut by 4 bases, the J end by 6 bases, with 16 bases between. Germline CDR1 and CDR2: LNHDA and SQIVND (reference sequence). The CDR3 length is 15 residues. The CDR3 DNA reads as TGTGCCAGTAGTACCCTCGGGGGCCGTCTTCAGCCCCAGCATTTT. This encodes CASSTLGGRLQPQHF.

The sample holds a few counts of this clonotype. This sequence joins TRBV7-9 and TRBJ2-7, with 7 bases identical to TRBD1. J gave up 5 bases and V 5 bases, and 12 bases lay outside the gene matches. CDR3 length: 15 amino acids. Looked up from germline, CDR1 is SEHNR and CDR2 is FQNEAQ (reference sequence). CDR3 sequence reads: CASSKAGTVGDEQYV. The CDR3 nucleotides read TGTGCCAGCAGCAAGGCCGGGACAGTGGGGGACGAGCAGTACGTC.

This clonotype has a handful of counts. Here the CDR3 reads CASSPAGTGTNTGELFF. In DNA, the CDR3 is TGCGCCAGCAGCCCAGCGGGGACGGGAACGAACACCGGGGAGCTGTTTTTT. V usage is TRBV5-1 and J usage is TRBJ2-2, with 7 bases identical to TRBD2. The CDR3 has 17 amino acids. CDR1 SGHRS and CDR2 YFSETQ come from the germline V gene. V lost 4 bases and J lost 0; bases outside the gene matches: 9.